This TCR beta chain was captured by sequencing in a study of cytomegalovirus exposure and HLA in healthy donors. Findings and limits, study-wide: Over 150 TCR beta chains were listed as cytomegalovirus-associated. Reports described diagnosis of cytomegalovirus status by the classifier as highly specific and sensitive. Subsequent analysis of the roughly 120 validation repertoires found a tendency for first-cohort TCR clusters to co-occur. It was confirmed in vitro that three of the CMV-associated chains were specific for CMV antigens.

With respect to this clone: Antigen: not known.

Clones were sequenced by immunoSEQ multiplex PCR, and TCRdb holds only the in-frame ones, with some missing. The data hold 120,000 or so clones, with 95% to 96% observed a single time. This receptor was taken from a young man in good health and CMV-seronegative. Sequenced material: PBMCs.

The CDR3 DNA reads TGTGCCAGCAGTGCTGGACTAGCGGTGACCCAGTACTTC. Its protein is CASSAGLAVTQYF. The chain joins TRBV2 to TRBJ2-5; 10 bases map to TRBD2. The CDR3 has 13 residues. The germline gives CDR1 SNHLY, CDR2 FYNNEI. V was pared by 4 bases and J by 7 bases, with 3 bases of the junction left unmatched.